This is a list of T cell receptor beta chains from one sample in a study of blood T cell repertoires in COVID-19. Method: immunoSEQ multiplex PCR; TCRdb's copy keeps in-frame clones and lacks some. The data contain roughly 200,000 clones, 83% of them singletons. Source material: peripheral blood. These receptors all come from a woman in her twenties or thirties with COVID-19, enrolled during active disease. CDR3s include the opening cysteine and the closing phenylalanine or tryptophan. The order of the fields is CDR3 protein, CDR3 DNA, V gene, D gene, J gene, clone size. The D gene is left open where the match is weak. Size is stated for part of the rows, as once, few or many counts, or as a class when the clone is expanded.

CASSSDSSNQPQHF TGTGCCAGCAGCTCAGACAGTAGCAATCAGCCCCAGCATTTT TRBV7-9 NA TRBJ1-5 NA
CASSVGGLSDEQFF TGTGCCAGCTCGGTGGGGGGGCTGTCGGATGAGCAGTTCTTC TRBV4-2 NA TRBJ2-1 NA
CASSRSGRNNEQFF TGTGCCAGCAGCCGTAGCGGGAGAAACAATGAGCAGTTCTTC TRBV14 TRBD2 TRBJ2-1 once
CASSQATGSSYNEQFF TGCGCCAGCAGCCAAGCGACAGGGAGCTCCTACAATGAGCAGTTCTTC TRBV4-3 TRBD1 TRBJ2-1 NA
CASSGLAGGHNEQFF TGTGCCAGCAGTGGACTAGCGGGGGGGCACAATGAGCAGTTCTTC TRBV6-2/TRBV6-3 TRBD2 TRBJ2-1 NA
CASSQVLAGVNEQFF TGCGCCAGCAGCCAAGTTCTAGCGGGAGTCAATGAGCAGTTCTTC TRBV4-3 TRBD2 TRBJ2-1 NA
CATSRAPLGTETQYF TGTGCCACCAGCAGAGCTCCCCTAGGCACGGAGACGCAGTATTTT TRBV15 NA TRBJ2-3 NA
CASTPFAGVTDTQYF TGTGCCAGCACCCCATTTGCGGGGGTCACAGATACGCAGTATTTT TRBV2 TRBD2 TRBJ2-3 NA
CASSFGTVNEKLFF TGTGCCAGCAGCTTTGGGACAGTGAATGAAAAACTGTTTTTT TRBV7-8 TRBD1 TRBJ1-4 NA
CASSSTGAQETQYF TGTGCCAGCAGCTCGACAGGGGCCCAAGAGACCCAGTACTTC TRBV11-1 TRBD1 TRBJ2-5 NA
CASSLKGAGEKLFF TGTGCCAGCAGCTTGAAGGGGGCGGGTGAAAAACTGTTTTTT TRBV5-6 TRBD1 TRBJ1-4 NA
CATSRDRAGYEQYF TGTGCCACCAGCAGAGATAGAGCAGGCTACGAGCAGTACTTC TRBV15 NA TRBJ2-7 NA
CATGTSGNNEQFF TGTGCCACCGGGACTAGCGGGAACAATGAGCAGTTCTTC TRBV24-1 TRBD2 TRBJ2-1 NA
CASSWQDYEQYF TGTGCCAGCAGTTGGCAGGACTACGAGCAGTACTTC TRBV2 NA TRBJ2-7 NA
CASSQAGPAYGYTF TGTGCCAGCAGCCAAGCAGGGCCCGCCTATGGCTACACCTTC TRBV16 NA TRBJ1-2 NA
CSASTSGGLQETQYF TGCAGTGCTAGTACTAGCGGGGGCCTCCAAGAGACCCAGTACTTC TRBV20-1 TRBD2 TRBJ2-5 NA
CASSPGTGDYEQYF TGTGCCAGCAGCCCCGGGACAGGAGACTACGAGCAGTACTTC TRBV4-2 TRBD1 TRBJ2-7 NA
CATSRGGDRAREQFF TGTGCCACCAGCAGAGGGGGGGACAGGGCTCGCGAGCAGTTCTTC TRBV15 TRBD1 TRBJ2-1 NA
CASSLGGGNYNEQFF TGTGCCAGCAGCTTAGGCGGGGGGAACTACAATGAGCAGTTCTTC TRBV7-3 TRBD2 TRBJ2-1 NA
CASRASGLAKNIQYF TGTGCCAGCCGGGCTAGCGGCTTAGCCAAAAACATTCAGTACTTC TRBV3-1/TRBV3-2 TRBD2 TRBJ2-4 NA
CASSEFRGVADTQYF TGTGCCAGCAGTGAATTTAGGGGCGTCGCAGATACGCAGTATTTT TRBV25-1 NA TRBJ2-3 NA
CASSLRQGNGYTF TGTGCCAGCAGCTTGAGGCAGGGGAACGGCTACACCTTC TRBV5-4 NA TRBJ1-2 few
CASSLARQETQYF TGTGCCAGCAGCTTAGCCAGGCAAGAGACCCAGTACTTC TRBV13 NA TRBJ2-5 once
CASGSRDRVYTF TGTGCTAGTGGCTCCAGGGACAGGGTCTACACCTTC TRBV12-5 TRBD1 TRBJ1-2 NA
CSARHITGTRKTQYF TGCAGCGCCAGACACATAACAGGGACGAGAAAGACCCAGTACTTC TRBV29-1 NA TRBJ2-5 NA
CASSESVHQPQHF TGTGCCAGCAGTGAATCAGTCCATCAGCCCCAGCATTTT TRBV2 NA TRBJ1-5 NA
CATSRARQGWGLGIWGTQYF TGTGCCACCAGCAGAGCTCGACAGGGGTGGGGCCTGGGGATATGGGGGACCCAGTACTTC TRBV15 TRBD1 TRBJ2-5 NA
CASSFLFSGRGGNEQFF TGTGCCAGTAGTTTCCTCTTTAGCGGGAGGGGTGGCAATGAGCAGTTCTTC TRBV19 TRBD2 TRBJ2-1 NA
CSASGGGYEQYF TGCAGTGCCAGTGGGGGGGGCTACGAGCAGTACTTC TRBV20-1 TRBD2 TRBJ2-7 NA
CASSYQGRNTGELFF TGTGCCAGCAGCTATCAGGGGCGGAACACCGGGGAGCTGTTTTTT TRBV7-2 NA TRBJ2-2 NA
CASSYSGQTAYGYTF TGTGCCAGCAGTTACTCGGGACAAACCGCATATGGCTACACCTTC TRBV6-2/TRBV6-3 NA TRBJ1-2 NA
CATSLQGTSTDTQYF TGTGCCACCAGCCTACAGGGGACGAGCACAGATACGCAGTATTTT TRBV15 TRBD1 TRBJ2-3 NA
CASSPLAGGAYRETQYF TGTGCCAGCAGTCCCCTGGCAGGGGGCGCCTACCGAGAGACCCAGTACTTC TRBV27 TRBD1 TRBJ2-5 NA
CASSLTGSGDTQYF TGTGCCAGCAGCCTGACTGGGTCAGGGGATACGCAGTATTTT TRBV3-1/TRBV3-2 NA TRBJ2-3 once
CASSLSYNSPLHF TGTGCCAGCAGCCTCTCCTATAATTCACCCCTCCACTTT TRBV7-2 NA TRBJ1-6 NA
CASSYSGQGELFF TGTGCCAGCAGTTACTCGGGACAGGGGGAGCTGTTTTTT TRBV6-5 TRBD1 TRBJ2-2 NA
CASSLSPGGTEQYF TGTGCCAGCAGTTTATCCCCCGGGGGGACCGAGCAGTACTTC TRBV27 TRBD2 TRBJ2-7 once
CASSQYQETQYF TGTGCCAGTAGTCAGTACCAAGAGACCCAGTACTTC TRBV19 NA TRBJ2-5 NA
CASIRGPGETQYF TGTGCCAGCATCAGAGGGCCCGGGGAGACCCAGTACTTC TRBV2 NA TRBJ2-5 NA
CASSLGAQGNTGELFF TGTGCCAGCAGCTTAGGAGCGCAGGGTAACACCGGGGAGCTGTTTTTT TRBV7-7 NA TRBJ2-2 NA
CASSPGLLQGRNEQFF TGTGCCAGCAGCCCGGGACTTCTACAGGGGCGGAATGAGCAGTTCTTC TRBV5-4 NA TRBJ2-1 NA
CASSLDRTSNQPQHF TGTGCCAGCAGCCTGGACAGAACAAGCAATCAGCCCCAGCATTTT TRBV27 NA TRBJ1-5 NA
CASSIDGETDEQYF TGTGCCAGTAGTATAGATGGAGAGACCGACGAGCAGTACTTC TRBV19 NA TRBJ2-7 NA
CSGSRGDNQPQHF TGCAGTGGTAGTCGGGGTGACAATCAGCCCCAGCATTTT TRBV20-1 NA TRBJ1-5 NA
CASSLELAGGLVVGNEQFF TGTGCCAGCAGCTTAGAACTAGCGGGGGGGCTAGTTGTTGGAAATGAGCAGTTCTTC TRBV7-6 TRBD2 TRBJ2-1 NA
CASSEWSGRSSYEQYF TGTGCCAGCAGTGAATGGTCAGGGAGGAGTTCCTACGAGCAGTACTTC TRBV25-1 NA TRBJ2-7 NA
CASSVSGTLSGNTIYF TGTGCCAGCAGCGTGTCTGGGACACTTTCTGGAAACACCATATATTTT TRBV9 NA TRBJ1-3 NA
CASSGRAGTLNTGELFF TGTGCCAGCAGTGGGCGGGCGGGCACTCTTAACACCGGGGAGCTGTTTTTT TRBV5-6 NA TRBJ2-2 NA
CASSPTSGGKQFF TGTGCCAGCAGCCCAACTAGCGGGGGAAAGCAGTTCTTC TRBV11-3 TRBD2 TRBJ2-1 NA
CASSLRDRGGVYGYTF TGTGCCAGCAGCTTACGGGACAGGGGGGGAGTATATGGCTACACCTTC TRBV7-2 TRBD1 TRBJ1-2 NA
CASSVDSGTGGAREKLFF TGTGCCAGCAGTGTCGATTCCGGGACAGGGGGCGCAAGGGAAAAACTGTTTTTT TRBV25-1 TRBD1 TRBJ1-4 NA
CASSPREELFF TGTGCCAGCAGCCCCCGGGAGGAGCTGTTTTTT TRBV7-9 NA TRBJ2-2 NA
CASSRQQGSNQPQHF TGTGCCAGCAGCCGCCAACAGGGGAGCAATCAGCCCCAGCATTTT TRBV6-2/TRBV6-3 TRBD1 TRBJ1-5 NA
CASSARGGNSPLHF TGTGCCAGCAGCGCTAGGGGTGGAAATTCACCCCTCCACTTT TRBV7-9 NA TRBJ1-6 few
CASSPGTGGYQPQHF TGTGCCAGCAGCCCAGGGACAGGGGGGTATCAGCCCCAGCATTTT TRBV6-6 TRBD1 TRBJ1-5 NA
CASSQGQGGTNEKLFF TGCGCCAGCAGCCAGGGACAGGGAGGAACTAATGAAAAACTGTTTTTT TRBV4-3 TRBD1 TRBJ1-4 once
CASSPGTRSTYEQYF TGTGCCAGCAGCCCCGGGACTAGAAGTACCTACGAGCAGTACTTC TRBV7-3 TRBD2 TRBJ2-7 NA
CACRTGGVTEAFF TGTGCCTGCCGGACAGGGGGTGTCACTGAAGCTTTCTTT TRBV30 TRBD1 TRBJ1-1 NA
CASRWGTANQPQHF TGTGCCAGCCGTTGGGGGACAGCCAATCAGCCCCAGCATTTT TRBV6-5 TRBD1 TRBJ1-5 NA